Each of the 8 T cell receptor beta chains below was sequenced from the same sample in a study of Ad26.COV2.S vaccination and SARS-CoV-2 variants. Profiling relied on immunoSEQ multiplex PCR, and the TCRdb table lists in-frame clones only, not all of them. The sample has some 520,000 clones; approximately 88% are singletons. Treatment: some 20 received Ad26.COV2.S at low or high dose, single or two shots; about five received placebo; per-sample allocation not given. Day 63 after the first injection of vaccine or placebo was the sampling time. The sequences come from peripheral blood, collected in a trial of Ad26.COV2.S vaccine versus placebo. The receptors derive from a person aged 18 to 59 who received the Ad26.COV2.S COVID-19 vaccine or a placebo.

The chain combines TRBV3-1 (or the pseudogene TRBV3-2) with TRBJ2-1; perhaps TRBD1 as D (6 bases). From germline, CDR1 is LGHDT and CDR2 YNNKEL (reference sequence). The CDR3 totals 15 residues. Trimming took off 4 bases at V and 6 bases at J, with 16 bases between the two ends. Here the CDR3 reads CASSLNGQGSNEQFF. The CDR3 DNA reads TGTGCCAGCAGCCTAAATGGCCAGGGGAGCAATGAGCAGTTCTTC.

The chain has TRBV10-1 and TRBJ2-1, with D perhaps TRBD1 (5 bases). This CDR3 is built from 17 residues. Trimming removed 0 bases from V and 3 bases from J, with 15 bases in between. Germline CDR1 is WNHNN and CDR2 is SYGVQD (reference sequence). This CDR3 reads CASSESNPQRGYNEQFF. The CDR3 coding sequence is TGCGCCAGCAGTGAGTCAAACCCACAAAGGGGCTACAATGAGCAGTTCTTC.

CDR3 region: CAMASGSSYEQYF. CDR3 nucleotides: TGTGCCATGGCTAGCGGGAGTTCCTACGAGCAGTACTTC. The chain employs TRBV5-4 and TRBJ2-7; 10 positions agree with TRBD2. This CDR3 region has 13 residues. V was clipped by 9 bases and J by 1 base; unmatched bases: 4. CDR1 and CDR2 from the germline V gene are SGHNT and YYREEE (reference sequence). The variable domain in full, completed from reference TRBV5-4 and TRBJ2-7, reads ETGVTQSPTHLIKTRGQQVTLRCSSQSGHNTVSWYQQALGQGPQFIFQYYREEENGRGNFPPRFSGLQFPNYSSELNVNALELDDSALYLCAMASGSSYEQYFGPGTRLTVT.

The chain joins TRBV19 to TRBJ2-1; D assignment may be TRBD1 or TRBD2 (6 bases each). The CDR3 consists of 16 residues. V gave up 1 base and J gave up 3 bases, with 13 bases separating them. Germline CDR1 is LNHDA and CDR2 is SQIVND (reference sequence). The CDR3 nucleotides are TGTGCCAGTAGTATAGGGTTGGGGGGCTTCTACAATGAGCAGTTCTTC. This encodes CASSIGLGGFYNEQFF. The complete variable domain, with remaining parts taken from reference TRBV19 and TRBJ2-1, reads DGGITQSPKYLFRKEGQNVTLSCEQNLNHDAMYWYRQDPGQGLRLIYYSQIVNDFQKGDIAEGYSVSREKKESFPLTVTSAQKNPTAFYLCASSIGLGGFYNEQFFGPGTRLTVL.

The chain uses TRBV6-2 or TRBV6-3 and TRBJ2-1; 10 bases match TRBD1. CDR1 MNHEY and CDR2 SVGEGT come from the germline V gene. Trimming cost V 6 bases and J 4 bases; bases outside gene matches: 6. The CDR3 runs 15 residues. The CDR3 protein is CASSPPGQGYNEQFF. Written as DNA, the CDR3 is TGTGCCAGCAGCCCCCCGGGACAGGGGTACAATGAGCAGTTCTTC.

The table lists this clone with a count of one. The sample holds other DNA sequences that translate to the same CDR3. The chain is built from TRBV5-1 and TRBJ2-1; 8 nucleotides line up with TRBD2. Trimming removed 0 bases from V and 3 bases from J; junction bases left unmatched: 2. The CDR3 consists of 15 residues. Germline values: CDR1 SGHRS, CDR2 YFSETQ. The CDR3 reads CASSLVAGGYNEQFF. Here the CDR3 DNA reads TGCGCCAGCAGCTTGGTGGCGGGGGGCTACAATGAGCAGTTCTTC. The full variable domain, its missing parts supplied by reference TRBV5-1 and TRBJ2-1, is KAGVTQTPRYLIKTRGQQVTLSCSPISGHRSVSWYQQTPGQGLQFLFEYFSETQRNKGNFPGRFSGRQFSNSRSEMNVSTLELGDSALYLCASSLVAGGYNEQFFGPGTRLTVL.

This clone was detected only once. This rearrangement joins TRBV6-5 to TRBJ2-1; 12 bases map to TRBD1. V gave up 10 bases and J gave up 8 bases; unmatched junction bases: 12. The CDR3 spans 15 residues. Germline V lookup: CDR1 MNHEY, CDR2 SVGAGI. In DNA form, the CDR3 reads TGTGCCACCAGGGTCCGGGACAGGGGGCGGGATGAGCAGTTCTTC. It is translated as CATRVRDRGRDEQFF.

The V and J genes are TRBV6-5 and TRBJ1-1; D uncertain. The germline CDR1 and CDR2 sequences are MNHEY and SVGAGI. The germline V and J ends were trimmed by 2 bases and 1 base, with 11 bases remaining between them. This CDR3 region has 15 residues. The CDR3, as DNA: TGTGCCAGCAGTTACAAGGGCGGAGGGAACACTGAAGCTTTCTTT. Its translation is CASSYKGGGNTEAFF.